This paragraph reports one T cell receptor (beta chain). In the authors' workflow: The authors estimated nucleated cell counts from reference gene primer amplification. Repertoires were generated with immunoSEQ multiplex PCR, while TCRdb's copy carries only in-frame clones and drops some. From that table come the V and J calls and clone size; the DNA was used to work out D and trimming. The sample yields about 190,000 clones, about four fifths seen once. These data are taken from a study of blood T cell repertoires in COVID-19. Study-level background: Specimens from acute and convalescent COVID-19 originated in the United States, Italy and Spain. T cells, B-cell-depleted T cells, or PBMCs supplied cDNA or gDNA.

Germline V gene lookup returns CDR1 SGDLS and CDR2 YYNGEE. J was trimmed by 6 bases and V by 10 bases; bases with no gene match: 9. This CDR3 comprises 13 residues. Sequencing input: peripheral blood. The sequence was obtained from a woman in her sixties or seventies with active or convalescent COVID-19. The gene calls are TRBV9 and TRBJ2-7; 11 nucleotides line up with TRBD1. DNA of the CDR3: TGTGCCCCTGCCTCCGGGACAGGGGGCGAGCAGTACTTC. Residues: CAPASGTGGEQYF. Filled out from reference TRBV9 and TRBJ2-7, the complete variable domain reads DSGVTQTPKHLITATGQRVTLRCSPRSGDLSVYWYQQSLDQGLQFLIQYYNGEERAKGNILERFSAQQFPDLHSELNLSSLELGDSALYFCAPASGTGGEQYFGPGTRLTVT.